This T cell receptor beta chain was obtained from a study of immune cell composition in non-small cell lung cancer. Notes on the study in general: TIL tumour reactivity correlated with maximal tumour-associated clone frequency in adenocarcinoma. Lung adenocarcinomas had lower top 10 clone scores and clonality than squamous tumours.

Of note for this clone: The antigen remains undetermined.

CDR3 size: 16 residues. Trimming took 2 bases from V and 0 from J, leaving 12 bases between them. Per germline, CDR1 SGDLS and CDR2 YYNGEE. Method: immunoSEQ multiplex PCR; TCRdb's copy keeps in-frame clones and lacks some. The table records about 10,000 clones, approximately 64% of them present only once. Source material: lung tumor tissue. The receptor comes from a human donor with non-small cell lung cancer. The chain carries TRBV9 and TRBJ1-3, with D unresolved. The CDR3 region has the DNA TGTGCCAGCAGCGTGAATCAGGTGGGCTCTGGAAACACCATATATTTT. Its translation is CASSVNQVGSGNTIYF.